Included here is one T cell receptor beta chain sequence, with context. The antigen remains unidentified. The sample comes from a study of T cell responses to AZD1222 COVID-19 vaccine. General study results and limits: White British ancestry dominated among donors, who included more females, and clonal diversity was possibly underestimated. Recipients of AZD1222 seropositive at baseline numbered only 5 or 6.

Analysis merged second doses at about 4 or about 12 weeks. The V gene lost 3 bases and the J gene lost 0 bases, with 8 bases spanning the gap. This CDR3 is 15 amino acids long. The germline CDR1 and CDR2 sequences are KGHSH and LQKENI. Assay used: immunoSEQ multiplex PCR; TCRdb lists only in-frame clones, some missing. The table has roughly 46,000 clones, 88% seen once. This TCR was sampled from an adult who received the AZD1222 COVID-19 vaccine. Source: peripheral blood, taken 28 days after the second AZD1222 dose. This chain connects TRBV18 to TRBJ1-4; D unresolved. The CDR3 sequence is CASSPTDATNEKLFF. Written as DNA, the CDR3 is TGTGCCAGCTCACCCACAGATGCAACTAATGAAAAACTGTTTTTT.